The 14 T cell receptor beta chains given below trace back to one sample, sequenced in a study of Ad26.COV2.S vaccination and SARS-CoV-2 variants. Treatment defined: around 19 received Ad26.COV2.S at low or high dose, single or two shots; several received placebo; per-sample allocation not given. Samples came from day 63 after the first vaccine or placebo injection. Only in-frame clones appear in the TCRdb table, and some are missing; sequencing was by immunoSEQ multiplex PCR. Of fewer than 400,000 clones in the sample, 85% to 90% were seen once. This material consisted of peripheral blood, taken in a trial of Ad26.COV2.S vaccine versus placebo. The origin of the receptors is a person between 18 and 65 years old who received the Ad26.COV2.S COVID-19 vaccine or a placebo.

CDR3: CASRAPGSSYNEQFF. The CDR3 bases are TGCGCCAGCAGGGCTCCGGGATCCTCCTACAATGAGCAGTTCTTC. The V call is TRBV5-1, the J call TRBJ2-1, with D tentatively TRBD2 (5 bases). The CDR3 consists of 15 residues. Trimming took 5 bases from V and 0 from J, leaving 12 bases between them. Germline values: CDR1 SGHRS, CDR2 YFSETQ.

The rearrangement links TRBV5-1 to TRBJ2-7; no definite D call. The CDR3 sequence is 15 residues long. CDR1 is SGHRS, CDR2 YFSETQ, per germline. V was cut by 2 bases and J by 3 bases, with 15 bases left in between. Here the CDR3 reads CASSLDLMTRYEQYF. The DNA for the CDR3 is TGCGCCAGCAGCTTAGACCTCATGACACGCTACGAGCAGTACTTC.

This clone showed up just a few times. The genes are TRBV7-3 and TRBJ2-7; a weak D match, TRBD1 (5 bases). V was shortened by 1 base and J by 2 bases, with 12 bases between the two germline ends. The CDR3 contains 15 residues. Germline V gene lookup returns CDR1 SGHTA and CDR2 FQGTGA. This CDR3 is CASSLRGQNTYEQYV. The CDR3 DNA reads TGTGCCAGCAGCTTAAGGGGCCAAAATACCTACGAGCAGTACGTC.

The gene calls are TRBV10-1 and TRBJ1-1; TRBD1 aligns across 9 bases. This CDR3 is 14 amino acids long. CDR1 and CDR2 (germline): WNHNN, SYGVQD (reference sequence). The V segment lost 5 bases and the J segment 1 base; nucleotides outside the gene matches: 2. CDR3: CASSPGQGNTEAFF. The DNA of the CDR3 is TGCGCCAGCAGTCCGGGACAGGGGAACACTGAAGCTTTCTTT.

This clone was detected a few times. The chain joins TRBV5-6 to TRBJ2-7, with TRBD2 identical over 10 bases. The V segment lost 3 bases and the J segment 2 bases; nucleotides outside the gene matches: 5. The CDR3 is made up of 15 amino acids. CDR1 SGHDT and CDR2 YYEEEE come from the germline V gene. CDR3 sequence: CASSYSGRLAYEQYV. The CDR3 DNA is TGTGCCAGCAGCTATAGCGGGAGGCTGGCCTACGAGCAGTACGTC.

This chain links TRBV15 with TRBJ1-3; D gene unclear. V was pared by 0 bases and J by 2 bases, with 8 bases between. The CDR3 consists of 15 residues. The germline V gene has CDR1 LNHNV and CDR2 YYDKDF (reference sequence). As DNA, the CDR3 is TGTGCCACCAGCAGAGATCCCGGGACTGGAAACACCATATATTTT. As protein: CATSRDPGTGNTIYF. The full variable domain, its missing parts supplied by reference TRBV15 and TRBJ1-3, is DAMVIQNPRYQVTQFGKPVTLSCSQTLNHNVMYWYQQKSSQAPKLLFHYYDKDFNNEADTPDNFQSRRPNTSFCFLDIRSPGLGDTAMYLCATSRDPGTGNTIYFGEGSWLTVV.

This CDR3 reads CASSGAETQYF. CDR3 in DNA: TGTGCCAGCAGCGGGGCGGAGACCCAGTACTTC. The chain combines TRBV3-1 (or the pseudogene TRBV3-2) with TRBJ2-5, with D possibly being TRBD1 (5 bases). CDR1 LGHDT and CDR2 YNNKEL come from the germline V gene (reference sequence). The CDR3 has 11 residues. V was cut by 5 bases and J by 5 bases, with 6 bases left in between.

The chain combines TRBV5-4 with TRBJ1-6; weak D call: TRBD1 (6 bases). The CDR3 length is 14 residues. Germline CDR1 SGHNT, CDR2 YYREEE (reference sequence). V lost 9 bases, J lost 6 bases, and 16 bases lay in between. The CDR3 region is CATLEGGGNSPLHF. Here the CDR3 DNA reads TGTGCCACCCTGGAGGGGGGCGGTAATTCACCCCTCCACTTT.

The CDR3 is CASSPLSTTNEKLFF. The CDR3 nucleotides read TGTGCCAGCAGCCCACTTTCCACAACTAATGAAAAACTGTTTTTT. The chain joins TRBV7-8 to TRBJ1-4; the D is unclear. CDR3 size: 15 residues. In germline, CDR1 is SGHVS, CDR2 FQNEAQ. With 5 bases removed from V and 0 bases from J, the gap between germline ends came to 10 bases.

The chain joins TRBV7-2 to TRBJ1-6; D not certain. V gave up 0 bases and J gave up 0 bases, with 24 bases separating them. Germline lookup yields CDR1 SGHTA and CDR2 FQGNSA. This CDR3 spans 22 amino acids. CDR3 DNA: TGTGCCAGCAGCTTAGCGAGGAGGAGGGTGCCGGCTTATAGCTCCTATAATTCACCCCTCCACTTT. This codes for CASSLARRRVPAYSSYNSPLHF.

The genes are TRBV4-1 and TRBJ1-4; D is ambiguous. Germline loops: CDR1 MGHRA, CDR2 YSYEKL. The CDR3 is 17 residues long. Trimming shortened V by 4 bases and J by 6 bases, and 21 bases separated the two germline ends. The CDR3 loop reads CASSLRFSFGVDEKLFF. The DNA of the CDR3 is TGCGCCAGCAGCCTCCGCTTTTCTTTCGGGGTTGATGAAAAACTGTTTTTT.

This chain links TRBV18 with TRBJ1-3; unclear D gene. Trimming pared 3 bases from V and 0 bases from J, leaving 12 bases between. Germline V lookup: CDR1 KGHSH, CDR2 LQKENI. The CDR3 is made up of 16 amino acids. The CDR3 reads CASSPLTANSGNTIYF. The CDR3 region has the DNA TGTGCCAGCTCACCCCTGACGGCGAACTCTGGAAACACCATATATTTT.

V usage is TRBV2 and J usage is TRBJ2-2; weak D call: TRBD2 (6 bases). Trimming shortened V by 7 bases and J by 6 bases, and 15 bases separated the two germline ends. Germline loops: CDR1 SNHLY, CDR2 FYNNEI. The CDR3 spans 14 residues. CDR3 sequence: CASTEEGGAGELFF. The CDR3 coding sequence is TGTGCCAGCACGGAAGAAGGAGGGGCCGGGGAGCTGTTTTTT.

The rearrangement links TRBV15 to TRBJ1-2; D remains unclear. This CDR3 region has 20 residues. The V end was cut by 0 bases, the J end by 1 base, with 24 bases between. Germline CDR1 LNHNV, CDR2 YYDKDF (reference sequence). The DNA of the CDR3 is TGTGCCACCAGCAGAGATAATATAAGGTCTACCTTCCTGATTAACTATGGCTACACCTTC. Encoded protein: CATSRDNIRSTFLINYGYTF.